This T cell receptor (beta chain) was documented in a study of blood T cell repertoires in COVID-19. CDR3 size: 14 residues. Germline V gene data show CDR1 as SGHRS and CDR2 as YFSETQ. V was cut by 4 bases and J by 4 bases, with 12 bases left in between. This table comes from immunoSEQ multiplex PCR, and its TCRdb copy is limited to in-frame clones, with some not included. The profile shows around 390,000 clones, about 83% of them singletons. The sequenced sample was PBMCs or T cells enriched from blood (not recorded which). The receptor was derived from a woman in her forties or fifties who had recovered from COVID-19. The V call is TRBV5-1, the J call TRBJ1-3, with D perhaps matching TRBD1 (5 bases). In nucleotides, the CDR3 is TGCGCCAGCAGCCAGGGTATATCAGGAAACACCATATATTTT. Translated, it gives CASSQGISGNTIYF.